The 24 T cell receptor beta chains reported below all come from one sample, sequenced in a study of T cell responses to AZD1222 COVID-19 vaccine. Clones were sequenced by immunoSEQ multiplex PCR, and TCRdb holds only the in-frame ones, with some missing. The sample records about 120,000 clones, 92% being singletons. The sequences come from peripheral blood, collected on day 0 of AZD1222 vaccination. These TCRs come from an adult in good health.

The chain is built from TRBV10-3 and TRBJ1-5; 8 bases agree with TRBD1. This CDR3 has 13 residues. Per the germline V gene, CDR1 is ENHRY and CDR2 is SYGVKD. V lost 11 bases and J lost 2; bases outside the gene matches: 5. CDR3 bases: TGTGCCTCCAGGGGGCTTGGCAATCAGCCCCAGCATTTT. Translation: CASRGLGNQPQHF.

The gene calls are TRBV13 and TRBJ1-1, with TRBD1 matching 12 bases. Trimming at V came to 5 bases and at J to 1 base, leaving 8 bases not matched to a gene. The CDR3 is 17 residues long. Germline CDR1 is PRHDT and CDR2 is FYEKMQ (reference sequence). CDR3 DNA sequence: TGTGCCAGCAGCCTTGGGACAGGGGGCAGAAGGAACACTGAAGCTTTCTTT. It specifies CASSLGTGGRRNTEAFF.

The rearrangement joins TRBV3-1 (or the pseudogene TRBV3-2) to TRBJ1-3, with D tentatively TRBD1 (5 bases). V shed 4 bases and J shed 4 bases, with 14 bases lying between them. Germline loops: CDR1 LGHDT, CDR2 YNNKEL (reference sequence). This CDR3 region has 15 residues. CDR3 region: CASSPGQGNGNTIYF. The CDR3 bases are TGTGCCAGCAGCCCCGGCCAGGGAAACGGAAACACCATATATTTT.

The chain is built from TRBV3-1 (or the pseudogene TRBV3-2) and TRBJ1-1, with D tentatively TRBD1 (6 bases). Germline CDR1 and CDR2: LGHDT and YNNKEL (reference sequence). V gave up 4 bases and J gave up 1 base, with 10 bases separating them. CDR3 size: 14 residues. DNA of the CDR3: TGTGCCAGCAGCCGAGGACAGACGAACACTGAAGCTTTCTTT. As protein: CASSRGQTNTEAFF.

The rearrangement joins TRBV30 to TRBJ1-2; 7 bases map to TRBD1. Trimming took 5 bases from V and 7 from J; bases not matched to a gene: 7. The CDR3 is made up of 12 amino acids. CDR1 and CDR2 from the germline V gene are GTSNPN and SVGIG (reference sequence). CDR3 in DNA: TGTGCCTGGCACACAGGGGCCGGTGGCTACACCTTC. This encodes CAWHTGAGGYTF.

V and J are TRBV3-1 (or the pseudogene TRBV3-2) and TRBJ2-4; D could derive from TRBD1 or TRBD2 (5 bases each). Trimming pared 0 bases from V and 12 bases from J, leaving 9 bases between. CDR1 and CDR2 from the germline V gene are LGHDT and YNNKEL (reference sequence). The CDR3 covers 12 residues. CDR3 sequence (DNA): TGTGCCAGCAGCCAAGATCTGGGACCTCAGTACTTC. It codes for CASSQDLGPQYF.

The rearrangement joins TRBV6-2 or TRBV6-3 to TRBJ2-1; 13 nucleotides agree with TRBD2. Germline V gene data show CDR1 as MNHEY and CDR2 as SVGEGT. Trimming removed 6 bases from V and 10 bases from J; junction bases left unmatched: 12. The CDR3 is 16 amino acids. The CDR3 coding sequence is TGTGCCAGCAGCCTATTGCGACTAGCGGGGGGTAACGAGCAGTTCTTC. Its translation: CASSLLRLAGGNEQFF.

This chain joins TRBV4-1 and TRBJ1-3; D may be TRBD1 (5 bases). The CDR3 extends over 16 amino acids. The germline CDR1 and CDR2 sequences are MGHRA and YSYEKL. Trimming removed 2 bases from V and 0 bases from J, with 11 bases in between. The CDR3 sequence is CASSQPGLSSGNTIYF. CDR3 in DNA: TGCGCCAGCAGCCAACCGGGGCTATCCTCTGGAAACACCATATATTTT.

This clone appeared a few times. The chain recombines TRBV6-4 with TRBJ2-3, with TRBD1 matching over 7 bases. The CDR3 covers 15 residues. Germline lookup yields CDR1 MRHNA and CDR2 SNTAGT. The junction had 7 bases not matched to a gene; V was cut back by 5 bases and J by 2 bases. The CDR3 protein is CASSNGDRATDTQYF. CDR3 in DNA: TGTGCCAGCAGTAATGGGGACAGAGCCACAGATACGCAGTATTTT.

The rearrangement joins TRBV5-1 to TRBJ2-7; TRBD1 agrees at 10 bases. CDR1 SGHRS and CDR2 YFSETQ come from the germline V gene. V lost 0 bases, J lost 6 bases, and 3 bases stayed unmatched. The CDR3 runs to 14 residues. The CDR3 DNA is TGCGCCAGCAGCTTGGCGGGACAGGGGCCCGAGCAGTACTTC. This sequence encodes CASSLAGQGPEQYF. Full variable domain (outside the CDR3, taken from reference TRBV5-1 and TRBJ2-7): KAGVTQTPRYLIKTRGQQVTLSCSPISGHRSVSWYQQTPGQGLQFLFEYFSETQRNKGNFPGRFSGRQFSNSRSEMNVSTLELGDSALYLCASSLAGQGPEQYFGPGTRLTVT.

The V call is TRBV19, the J call TRBJ1-5; D is undetermined. Germline V lookup: CDR1 LNHDA, CDR2 SQIVND (reference sequence). The V end lost 0 bases, the J end lost 7 bases, and 4 bases lay between the germline ends. The CDR3 has 12 residues. The CDR3 nucleotides read TGTGCCAGTAGTATAGATGCCCAGCCCCAGCATTTT. Translating it yields CASSIDAQPQHF.

The rearrangement links TRBV5-6 to TRBJ1-1, with 8 positions matching TRBD1. V shed 5 bases and J 5 bases; nucleotides not matched to a gene: 8. This CDR3 region has 14 residues. Per germline, CDR1 SGHDT and CDR2 YYEEEE. The CDR3 protein is CASSYDRGRTEAFF. The DNA for the CDR3 is TGTGCCAGCAGTTACGACAGGGGTCGGACTGAAGCTTTCTTT. The whole variable domain, filled in from reference TRBV5-6 and TRBJ1-1, reads DAGVTQSPTHLIKTRGQQVTLRCSPKSGHDTVSWYQQALGQGPQFIFQYYEEEERQRGNFPDRFSGHQFPNYSSELNVNALLLGDSALYLCASSYDRGRTEAFFGQGTRLTVV.

This chain joins TRBV2 and TRBJ1-4; 9 nucleotides agree with TRBD1. With V trimmed by 10 bases and J by 8 bases, 20 bases remained unmatched. Germline CDR1 is SNHLY and CDR2 is FYNNEI. The CDR3 length is 17 residues. The CDR3 sequence: CATGGGTGSSMGEKLFF. DNA for the CDR3: TGTGCCACCGGGGGCGGGACAGGGTCGTCTATGGGGGAAAAACTGTTTTTT.

The chain has TRBV4-1 and TRBJ2-3; D might be TRBD1 or TRBD2, each matching 5 bases. V dropped 1 base and J dropped 4 bases, with 9 bases sitting between them. From germline, CDR1 is MGHRA and CDR2 YSYEKL. The CDR3 extends over 14 amino acids. The CDR3 nucleotides read TGCGCCAGCAGCCAAGTTGGGGGTCCAGATACGCAGTATTTT. Translation: CASSQVGGPDTQYF.

The chain is built from TRBV11-2 and TRBJ1-2; D gene ambiguous. CDR3 length: 15 amino acids. V shed 1 base and J shed 3 bases, with 12 bases lying between them. Germline-derived CDR1 and CDR2 are SGHAT and FQNNGV. CDR3 loop: CASSLGLNRDYGYTF. The CDR3 nucleotides are TGTGCCAGCAGCTTAGGATTGAATAGGGACTATGGCTACACCTTC. The entire variable domain, with the rest obtained from reference TRBV11-2 and TRBJ1-2, is as follows: EAGVAQSPRYKIIEKRQSVAFWCNPISGHATLYWYQQILGQGPKLLIQFQNNGVVDDSQLPKDRFSAERLKGVDSTLKIQPAKLEDSAVYLCASSLGLNRDYGYTFGSGTRLTVV.

The CDR3, as DNA: TGTGCCAGCAGTACGACAATGAACACTGAAGCTTTCTTT. It translates to CASSTTMNTEAFF. This chain joins TRBV7-6 and TRBJ1-1; D ambiguous. Per the germline V gene, CDR1 is SGHVS and CDR2 is FNYEAQ. This CDR3 has 13 residues. The V gene lost 6 bases and the J gene lost 0 bases, with 8 bases spanning the gap.

V gene TRBV5-4 combines with J gene TRBJ2-7, with no clear D. V was cut by 2 bases and J by 2 bases, with 8 bases left in between. This CDR3 comprises 13 residues. Per germline, CDR1 SGHNT and CDR2 YYREEE (reference sequence). In nucleotides, the CDR3 is TGTGCCAGCAGCTTCGACGCCGCCTACGAGCAGTACTTC. Its protein is CASSFDAAYEQYF.

This chain links TRBV7-8 with TRBJ1-1, with a tentative D call TRBD1 (6 bases). The CDR3 consists of 16 residues. V dropped 5 bases and J dropped 5 bases, with 21 bases sitting between them. CDR1 and CDR2 (germline): SGHVS, FQNEAQ. The CDR3 bases are TGTGCCAGCAGCCTAAAAGGCACAGGGCTTTTTACTGAAGCTTTCTTT. This translates into CASSLKGTGLFTEAFF.

The chain links TRBV5-1 to TRBJ1-2; D unresolved. Between the trimmed V and J ends, which lost 5 bases and 3 bases, there was a span of 17 bases. CDR3 length: 15 amino acids. CDR1 and CDR2 from the germline V gene are SGHRS and YFSETQ. CDR3 nucleotides: TGCGCCAGCAGTTTAGACCAGGAGGTTGACTATGGCTACACCTTC. This encodes CASSLDQEVDYGYTF.

Note on this clone: Other DNA sequences from this sample encode an identical CDR3 as well. This rearrangement joins TRBV11-2 to TRBJ1-2, with D uncertain. Germline loops: CDR1 SGHAT, CDR2 FQNNGV. The germline V and J ends were trimmed by 1 base and 3 bases, with 6 bases remaining between them. The CDR3 runs to 13 residues. CDR3 sequence: CASSLAGYYGYTF. The DNA of the CDR3 is TGTGCCAGCAGCTTAGCCGGGTACTATGGCTACACCTTC.

In its sample, this clone was seen once. J is TRBJ1-2 and V is TRBV5-6; 10 bases are a match to TRBD1. The CDR3 sequence is 14 residues long. V shed 4 bases and J 8 bases; nucleotides not matched to a gene: 8. Germline V gene data show CDR1 as SGHDT and CDR2 as YYEEEE. CDR3 region: CASSLPGTGEGYTF. Written as DNA, the CDR3 is TGTGCCAGCAGCCTCCCCGGGACAGGGGAGGGCTACACCTTC.

The genes are TRBV14 and TRBJ2-6; D is undetermined. CDR3 length: 16 amino acids. Trimming removed 0 bases from V and 0 bases from J, with 6 bases in between. CDR1 and CDR2 (germline): SGHDN, FVKESK. DNA for the CDR3: TGTGCCAGCAGCCAAGATTTCAACTCTGGGGCCAACGTCCTGACTTTC. Translated, it gives CASSQDFNSGANVLTF.

The genes are TRBV28 and TRBJ1-2, with D possibly being TRBD1 (5 bases). V lost 0 bases to trimming and J lost 0 bases, with 8 bases between them. CDR1 and CDR2 (germline): MDHEN, SYDVKM. This CDR3 is 15 amino acids long. CDR3: CASSLWGVSNYGYTF. CDR3 coding DNA: TGTGCCAGCAGTTTATGGGGGGTCTCTAACTATGGCTACACCTTC.

This chain connects TRBV28 to TRBJ1-6; 7 bases are a match to TRBD1. Germline CDR1 reads MDHEN; CDR2 reads SYDVKM. The CDR3 runs 15 residues. The ends lost 6 bases at V and 13 bases at J; junction bases unmatched: 15. For the CDR3, the DNA is TGTGCCAGCAGCCGACCGACAGGGCCCCCGAGGCCCCTCCACTTT. The encoded protein is CASSRPTGPPRPLHF.